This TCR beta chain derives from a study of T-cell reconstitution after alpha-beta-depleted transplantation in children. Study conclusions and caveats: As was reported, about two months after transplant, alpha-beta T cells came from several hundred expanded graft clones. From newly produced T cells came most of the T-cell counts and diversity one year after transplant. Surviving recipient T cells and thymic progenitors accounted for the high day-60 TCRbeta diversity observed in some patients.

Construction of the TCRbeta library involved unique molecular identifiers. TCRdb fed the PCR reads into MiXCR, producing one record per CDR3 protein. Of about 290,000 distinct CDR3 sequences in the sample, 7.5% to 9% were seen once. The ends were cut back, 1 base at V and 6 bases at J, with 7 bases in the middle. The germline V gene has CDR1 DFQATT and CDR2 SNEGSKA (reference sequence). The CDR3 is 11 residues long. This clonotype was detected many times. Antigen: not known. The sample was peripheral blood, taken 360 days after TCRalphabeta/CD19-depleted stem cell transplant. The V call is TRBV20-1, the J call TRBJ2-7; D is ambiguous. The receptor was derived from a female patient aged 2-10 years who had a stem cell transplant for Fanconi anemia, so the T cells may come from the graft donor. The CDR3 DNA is TGCAGTGCTAGAGTACGGTCCGAGCAGTACTTC. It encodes CSARVRSEQYF.